Following are 10 T cell receptor beta chains from one sample sequenced in a study of blood T cell repertoires in COVID-19. Data came from immunoSEQ multiplex PCR; TCRdb stores just in-frame clones and leaves some out. Counted here are about 84,000 clones, about 96% occurring once; the ten biggest clones make up about 4.5%. Source material: peripheral blood. Source of these receptors: a human donor with active COVID-19. The donor label of this sample is uncertain.

The rearrangement uses TRBV5-8 and TRBJ2-1; D is uncertain. This CDR3 has 15 residues. V lost 0 bases, J lost 9 bases, and 16 bases lay in between. The germline gives CDR1 SGHTS, CDR2 YDEGEE. Here the CDR3 DNA reads TGTGCCAGCAGCTTGGATCGGGTCCCCTTTCTTGAGCAGTTCTTC. This gives the protein CASSLDRVPFLEQFF.

The chain couples TRBV5-1 to TRBJ1-2; 7 nucleotides match TRBD1. The germline V gene has CDR1 SGHRS and CDR2 YFSETQ. The trim removed 0 bases at V and 5 bases at J, leaving 7 bases unmatched. The CDR3 sequence is 15 residues long. CDR3 sequence (DNA): TGCGCCAGCAGCTTGGCCGAGACAGGGCGATATGGCTACACCTTC. It specifies CASSLAETGRYGYTF.

This chain joins TRBV2 and TRBJ1-2, with TRBD1 identical over 7 bases. Germline CDR1 SNHLY, CDR2 FYNNEI. The CDR3 has 14 residues. Trimming cost V 5 bases and J 8 bases; bases outside gene matches: 11. The CDR3 region has the DNA TGTGCCAGCAGTCGACAGGGTAAGGGAGGAGGCTACACCTTC. Translation gives CASSRQGKGGGYTF.

The chain carries TRBV6-5 and TRBJ1-2; TRBD1 matches 7 bases. CDR3 length: 15 amino acids. In germline, CDR1 is MNHEY, CDR2 SVGAGI. J was trimmed by 0 bases and V by 6 bases; bases with no gene match: 7. CDR3: CASRSPGQTNYGYTF. The CDR3 nucleotides read TGTGCCAGCAGATCTCCGGGACAGACTAACTATGGCTACACCTTC.

The chain links TRBV27 to TRBJ2-1; 10 bases fit TRBD1. This CDR3 is 14 amino acids long. V shed 7 bases, J shed 9 bases, and the junction held 9 bases outside the gene matches. Looked up from germline, CDR1 is MNHEY and CDR2 is SMNVEV (reference sequence). This CDR3 reads CASTPSDRGSEQFF. Here the CDR3 DNA reads TGTGCCAGCACCCCCTCGGACAGGGGGAGTGAGCAGTTCTTC.

The J gene is TRBJ1-1, the V gene TRBV18, with a weak D call TRBD1 (6 bases). The CDR3 runs 14 residues. V was shortened by 4 bases and J by 2 bases, with 11 bases between the two germline ends. Germline V gene data show CDR1 as KGHSH and CDR2 as LQKENI. The CDR3 sequence is CASSLQGSNTEAFF. Here the CDR3 DNA reads TGTGCCAGCTCACTACAGGGTTCCAACACTGAAGCTTTCTTT. The whole variable domain, remainder taken from reference TRBV18 and TRBJ1-1, is NAGVMQNPRHLVRRRGQEARLRCSPMKGHSHVYWYRQLPEEGLKFMVYLQKENIIDESGMPKERFSAEFPKEGPSILRIQQVVRGDSAAYFCASSLQGSNTEAFFGQGTRLTVV.

The chain recombines TRBV9 with TRBJ2-7; D is perhaps TRBD2 (5 bases). Trimming took 5 bases from V and 4 from J, leaving 22 bases between them. CDR1 SGDLS and CDR2 YYNGEE come from the germline V gene. There are 16 residues in the CDR3. The CDR3 spells CASSPSSKAGDYEQYF. CDR3 nucleotide sequence: TGTGCCAGCAGTCCGTCCTCCAAGGCGGGCGATTACGAGCAGTACTTC.

The chain couples TRBV9 to TRBJ1-1; 8 nucleotides align to TRBD1. Germline V gene lookup returns CDR1 SGDLS and CDR2 YYNGEE. The CDR3 sequence is 13 residues long. After removal of 3 bases from V and 3 bases from J, the junction contained 1 base not matched to a gene. The CDR3 spells CASSEQGDTEAFF. The CDR3 nucleotides read TGTGCCAGCAGCGAACAGGGGGACACTGAAGCTTTCTTT.

The chain carries TRBV10-1 and TRBJ2-7; 7 bases are a match to TRBD1. V shed 6 bases and J 2 bases; nucleotides not matched to a gene: 10. The germline gives CDR1 WNHNN, CDR2 SYGVQD (reference sequence). The CDR3 has 15 amino acids. The CDR3 protein is CASRDRQGTPYEQYF. CDR3 in DNA: TGCGCCAGCAGAGACCGACAGGGAACTCCCTACGAGCAGTACTTC.

The chain recombines TRBV5-1 with TRBJ2-3, with no clear D. The CDR3 contains 15 residues. V shed 0 bases and J shed 2 bases, with 10 bases lying between them. CDR1 SGHRS and CDR2 YFSETQ come from the germline V gene. The CDR3 region has the DNA TGCGCCAGCAGCTTGGATGACACCTCCACAGATACGCAGTATTTT. It translates to CASSLDDTSTDTQYF.